A single sample is the source of the 32 T cell receptor beta chains below, sequenced in a study of T cells in localized non-small cell lung cancer. Generated by immunoSEQ multiplex PCR, the TCRdb table keeps only in-frame clones and is missing some. The sample includes 30,000 to 45,000 clones, around 94% seen only once; the top ten take approximately 6.9%. Sample: peripheral blood, taken before any cancer treatment. Source of these receptors: an older female donor with stage I lung adenocarcinoma.

The DNA for the CDR3 is TGTGCCAGTAGTCTGGCGGGGGGGTACGAGCAGTACGTC. Translated: CASSLAGGYEQYV. The genes are TRBV19 and TRBJ2-7, with TRBD2 matching 9 bases. Germline CDR1 LNHDA, CDR2 SQIVND (reference sequence). Trimming removed 5 bases from V and 4 bases from J; junction bases left unmatched: 3. The CDR3 extends over 13 amino acids.

The J gene is TRBJ1-2, the V gene TRBV6-1, with D unclear. Germline V gene sequence: CDR1 MNHNS, CDR2 SASEGT. This CDR3 is built from 11 residues. Trimming removed 5 bases at V and 8 bases at J, with 9 bases between. The CDR3 sequence: CASSPGGGYTF. The CDR3 DNA reads as TGTGCCAGCAGTCCAGGAGGAGGCTACACCTTC.

The chain's CDR3 is CATLTDPTIRYGYTF. The CDR3 coding sequence is TGTGCCACTCTCACGGACCCCACGATTCGCTATGGCTACACCTTC. The chain joins TRBV19 to TRBJ1-2; D unclear. The CDR3 covers 15 residues. The germline gives CDR1 LNHDA, CDR2 SQIVND (reference sequence). V was shortened by 10 bases and J by 4 bases, with 22 bases between the two germline ends.

The chain joins TRBV9 to TRBJ2-7; D remains unclear. Between the trimmed V and J ends, which lost 4 bases and 4 bases, there was a span of 21 bases. CDR1 is SGDLS and CDR2 is YYNGEE in the germline V gene. The CDR3 extends over 16 amino acids. Here the CDR3 DNA reads TGTGCCAGCAGCTCGCGAGCCTGGGCAGAGCCTTACGAGCAGTACGTC. This sequence encodes CASSSRAWAEPYEQYV.

The chain has TRBV9 and TRBJ2-3; 7 bases align to TRBD2. Germline assignment: CDR1 SGDLS and CDR2 YYNGEE. J lost 1 base, V lost 3 bases, and 11 bases had no gene match. This CDR3 has 17 amino acids. DNA for the CDR3: TGTGCCAGCAGCGCCACCCTAGCGGTTCTACGCACAGATACGCAGTATTTT. This codes for CASSATLAVLRTDTQYF.

The chain carries TRBV2 and TRBJ1-3, with unresolved D. V lost 4 bases to trimming and J lost 0 bases, with 7 bases between them. CDR3 length: 14 amino acids. Germline CDR1 SNHLY, CDR2 FYNNEI. The CDR3 DNA is TGTGCCAGCAGTGTCGGGAGCTCTGGAAACACCATATATTTT. Translated, it gives CASSVGSSGNTIYF. The full variable domain, its missing parts supplied by reference TRBV2 and TRBJ1-3, is EPEVTQTPSHQVTQMGQEVILRCVPISNHLYFYWYRQILGQKVEFLVSFYNNEISEKSEIFDDQFSVERPDGSNFTLKIRSTKLEDSAMYFCASSVGSSGNTIYFGEGSWLTVV.

The chain is built from TRBV11-3 and TRBJ2-3; TRBD1 aligns across 8 bases. The ends lost 3 bases at V and 4 bases at J; junction bases unmatched: 6. Germline CDR1 and CDR2: SGHNT and YENEEA. This CDR3 has 15 amino acids. The CDR3 is CASSLRTGGPDTQYF. The CDR3 DNA sequence: TGTGCCAGCAGCTTGCGTACAGGGGGTCCAGATACGCAGTATTTT.

The chain couples TRBV7-8 to TRBJ2-1; TRBD1 aligns across 8 bases. The V and J ends lost 0 bases and 4 bases, in that order; junction bases with no gene match: 5. CDR1 is SGHVS and CDR2 is FQNEAQ in the germline V gene. The CDR3 runs 16 residues. In DNA form, the CDR3 reads TGTGCCAGCAGCTTAGCCCCCCGGACAGGGTACAATGAGCAGTTCTTC. It is translated as CASSLAPRTGYNEQFF.

This sequence joins TRBV10-1 and TRBJ2-2, with a weak D call TRBD1 (6 bases). The germline gives CDR1 WNHNN, CDR2 SYGVQD (reference sequence). Trimming took off 5 bases at V and 1 base at J, with 23 bases between the two ends. This CDR3 has 19 amino acids. The DNA of the CDR3 is TGCGCCAGCAGTAGAGCTGGAGTAAGGGGGATAAAGAACACCGGGGAGCTGTTTTTT. Its translation is CASSRAGVRGIKNTGELFF.

The V gene is TRBV19, the J gene TRBJ2-1; D may be TRBD1 or TRBD2 (5 bases each). Germline V lookup: CDR1 LNHDA, CDR2 SQIVND (reference sequence). The CDR3 has 14 amino acids. The V gene lost 0 bases and the J gene lost 3 bases, with 6 bases spanning the gap. The CDR3, as DNA: TGTGCCAGTAGTATAGAGGGGGACTACAATGAGCAGTTCTTC. This sequence encodes CASSIEGDYNEQFF.

The V and J genes are TRBV9 and TRBJ1-2; D is unresolved. The CDR3 totals 14 residues. V lost 0 bases and J lost 0, with 6 bases in between. The germline V gene has CDR1 SGDLS and CDR2 YYNGEE. In DNA form, the CDR3 reads TGTGCCAGCAGCGTAGGAAGGGCTAACTATGGCTACACCTTC. Amino acids: CASSVGRANYGYTF.

V gene TRBV5-1 combines with J gene TRBJ2-6; no clear D. The germline CDR1 and CDR2 sequences are SGHRS and YFSETQ. The CDR3 runs to 15 residues. V dropped 4 bases and J dropped 6 bases, with 14 bases sitting between them. The CDR3 DNA sequence: TGCGCCAGCAGCCCGGTAATCGGAGCGGCCAACGTCCTGACTTTC. Protein: CASSPVIGAANVLTF.

The chain recombines TRBV15 with TRBJ2-1, with 9 bases that match TRBD1. The CDR3 extends over 16 amino acids. V gave up 4 bases and J gave up 3 bases; unmatched junction bases: 7. CDR1 is LNHNV and CDR2 is YYDKDF in the germline V gene (reference sequence). CDR3 nucleotides: TGTGCCACCAGCAAAAACAGGGGGCCTCTCTACAATGAGCAGTTCTTC. Protein: CATSKNRGPLYNEQFF.

The genes are TRBV2 and TRBJ2-5; 12 bases match TRBD2. The CDR3 length is 15 residues. Germline V gene lookup returns CDR1 SNHLY and CDR2 FYNNEI. With V trimmed by 4 bases and J by 4 bases, 4 bases remained unmatched. This CDR3 reads CASSAASGGGETQYF. The DNA for the CDR3 is TGTGCCAGCAGTGCAGCTAGCGGGGGGGGAGAGACCCAGTACTTC.

The chain links TRBV5-4 to TRBJ1-2; 10 nucleotides line up with TRBD1. Germline loops: CDR1 SGHNT, CDR2 YYREEE (reference sequence). The CDR3 consists of 15 residues. The ends lost 2 bases at V and 6 bases at J; junction bases unmatched: 7. The CDR3 nucleotides read TGTGCCAGCAGCTTAACCGCCGGGACAGGGGATGGCTACACCTTC. It translates to CASSLTAGTGDGYTF.

The gene calls are TRBV6-1 and TRBJ1-5, with TRBD1 identical over 8 bases. The trim removed 2 bases at V and 7 bases at J, leaving 7 bases unmatched. Germline CDR1 MNHNS, CDR2 SASEGT. CDR3 size: 15 residues. DNA of the CDR3: TGTGCCAGCAGTGAAAACAGGGGGGGACTCCAGCCCCAGCATTTT. Amino acids: CASSENRGGLQPQHF.

This clone was counted a single time. The chain combines TRBV10-3 with TRBJ2-3, with 11 bases matching TRBD1. The CDR3 length is 15 residues. Looked up from germline, CDR1 is ENHRY and CDR2 is SYGVKD. J was trimmed by 0 bases and V by 8 bases; bases with no gene match: 4. The CDR3 region is CAIAGQGASTDTQYF. CDR3 nucleotides: TGTGCCATCGCCGGACAGGGGGCTAGCACAGATACGCAGTATTTT.

This CDR3 reads CASSPPGQGINYGYTF. CDR3 nucleotides: TGTGCCAGCAGCCCACCAGGACAGGGAATAAACTATGGCTACACCTTC. The genes are TRBV5-6 and TRBJ1-2, with TRBD1 identical over 8 bases. The germline gives CDR1 SGHDT, CDR2 YYEEEE. V trimming: 4 bases; J trimming: 2 bases; junction bases outside the gene matches: 10. There are 16 residues in the CDR3.

V gene TRBV10-3 combines with J gene TRBJ2-7; D possibly matches TRBD1 or TRBD2 (7 bases each). This CDR3 is built from 14 residues. The ends were cut back, 11 bases at V and 1 base at J, with 18 bases in the middle. CDR1 and CDR2 from the germline V gene are ENHRY and SYGVKD. The CDR3 DNA follows: TGTGCCTCCAGGGGGGGGGAACGATCCTACGAGCAGTACGTC. Protein product: CASRGGERSYEQYV.

J is TRBJ2-7 and V is TRBV6-5; no definite D call. V lost 6 bases, J lost 0 bases, and 12 bases lay in between. The CDR3 covers 14 residues. The germline gives CDR1 MNHEY, CDR2 SVGAGI. The CDR3 coding sequence is TGTGCCAGCAGCCCCAGACGGAGCTCCTACGAGCAGTACGTC. It codes for CASSPRRSSYEQYV.

The genes are TRBV11-1 and TRBJ2-1, with 8 bases that match TRBD2. The J segment lost 6 bases and the V segment lost 3 bases, leaving 10 bases of the junction unmatched. CDR1 is SGHAT and CDR2 is FQDESV in the germline V gene (reference sequence). The CDR3 has 16 amino acids. This CDR3 reads CASSFVGGGLPNEQFF. The CDR3 coding sequence is TGTGCCAGCAGCTTTGTGGGCGGGGGGCTCCCCAATGAGCAGTTCTTC.

This chain links TRBV27 with TRBJ2-2, with TRBD1 matching 7 bases. The germline gives CDR1 MNHEY, CDR2 SMNVEV (reference sequence). The V and J ends lost 1 base and 1 base, in that order; junction bases with no gene match: 3. This CDR3 has 16 amino acids. The DNA for the CDR3 is TGTGCCAGCAGTTTATACGGGACAGTGAACACCGGGGAGCTGTTTTTT. Its translation is CASSLYGTVNTGELFF.

The J gene is TRBJ2-1, the V gene TRBV7-3; 10 positions agree with TRBD1. The CDR3 has 13 residues. The V and J ends lost 3 bases and 12 bases, in that order; junction bases with no gene match: 5. Germline V CDR1 and CDR2: SGHTA, FQGTGA. The CDR3 protein is CASSLGDRGAQFF. CDR3 bases: TGTGCCAGCAGCTTGGGGGACAGGGGCGCGCAGTTCTTC.

This sequence joins TRBV13 and TRBJ1-6, with D maybe TRBD1 (5 bases). The germline V gene has CDR1 PRHDT and CDR2 FYEKMQ (reference sequence). With 6 bases removed from V and 7 bases from J, the gap between germline ends came to 16 bases. The CDR3 totals 15 residues. CDR3 loop: CASRLLGAQNSPLHF. CDR3 bases: TGTGCCAGCAGGCTCCTCGGGGCACAGAATTCACCCCTCCACTTT.

The chain links TRBV19 to TRBJ2-3; D may be TRBD2 (6 bases). This CDR3 spans 15 amino acids. CDR1 is LNHDA, CDR2 SQIVND, per germline (reference sequence). Deletions cut 2 bases from V and 0 bases from J, with 9 bases between. The CDR3 reads CASSISGSSTDTQYF. The DNA of the CDR3 is TGTGCCAGTAGTATAAGCGGGTCTAGCACAGATACGCAGTATTTT.

The chain is built from TRBV15 and TRBJ2-7, with unresolved D. The length of the CDR3 is 14 residues. Trimming removed 0 bases at V and 2 bases at J, with 8 bases between. Germline lookup yields CDR1 LNHNV and CDR2 YYDKDF (reference sequence). For the CDR3, the DNA is TGTGCCACCAGCAGAGAGAAGGGTGCCTACGAGCAGTACTTC. Translated, it gives CATSREKGAYEQYF.

DNA of the CDR3: TGTGCCAGCAGTGACGGACAGTCTTTCGTTGCAGAGACCCAGTACTTC. This gives the protein CASSDGQSFVAETQYF. The V gene is TRBV2, the J gene TRBJ2-5; perhaps TRBD1 as D (6 bases). Trimming stripped 3 bases from V and 4 bases from J, with 18 bases between. The CDR3 is 16 residues long. Germline CDR1 is SNHLY and CDR2 is FYNNEI.

In this sample, this clone is medium-sized (0.01 to 0.1%). The chain couples TRBV23-1 to TRBJ2-4; TRBD1 matches 7 bases. TRBV23-1 is given ORF status, its function remaining uncertain. V was clipped by 3 bases and J by 3 bases; unmatched bases: 5. The CDR3 totals 15 residues. CDR3 residues: CASSHIRDSKNIQYF. The CDR3 DNA reads as TGCGCCAGCAGTCATATCCGGGACAGCAAAAACATTCAGTACTTC.

This chain uses TRBV7-8 with TRBJ2-3, with 12 bases fitting TRBD2. Germline trimming cut 3 bases from V and 4 bases from J; bases unmatched to any gene: 17. Germline V gene lookup returns CDR1 SGHVS and CDR2 FQNEAQ. The CDR3 is 20 amino acids. Written as DNA, the CDR3 is TGTGCCAGCAGCTTTATTAAGGGGACTGGACTAGCGGGGAACCCAGATACGCAGTATTTT. It codes for CASSFIKGTGLAGNPDTQYF. The full variable domain, rest sourced from reference TRBV7-8 and TRBJ2-3, is GAGVSQSPRYKVAKRGQDVALRCDPISGHVSLFWYQQALGQGPEFLTYFQNEAQLDKSGLPSDRFFAERPEGSVSTLKIQRTQQEDSAVYLCASSFIKGTGLAGNPDTQYFGPGTRLTVL.

The DNA for the CDR3 is TGCGCCAGCAGCTTGGTAGGGACTAGCGTTCACAATGAGCAGTTCTTC. Translation: CASSLVGTSVHNEQFF. The chain joins TRBV5-1 to TRBJ2-1, with 10 bases identical to TRBD2. The trim removed 0 bases at V and 5 bases at J, leaving 5 bases unmatched. Germline V gene lookup returns CDR1 SGHRS and CDR2 YFSETQ. The length of the CDR3 is 16 residues.

V and J are TRBV18 and TRBJ2-5, with D possibly being TRBD1 (6 bases). The CDR3 consists of 20 residues. Germline lookup yields CDR1 KGHSH and CDR2 LQKENI. V gave up 4 bases and J gave up 5 bases, with 32 bases separating them. Here the CDR3 DNA reads TGTGCCAGCTCACACACTCCGACAGGACCCGACCTCATCGGACGGGAGACCCAGTACTTC. It is translated as CASSHTPTGPDLIGRETQYF.

The chain combines TRBV10-3 with TRBJ2-7, with D unresolved. CDR3 length equals 12 residues. Germline-derived CDR1 and CDR2 are ENHRY and SYGVKD. Trimming shortened V by 4 bases and J by 2 bases, and 6 bases separated the two germline ends. CDR3 nucleotides: TGTGCCATCAGTGGTGGTACCTACGAGCAGTACGTC. Protein product: CAISGGTYEQYV.